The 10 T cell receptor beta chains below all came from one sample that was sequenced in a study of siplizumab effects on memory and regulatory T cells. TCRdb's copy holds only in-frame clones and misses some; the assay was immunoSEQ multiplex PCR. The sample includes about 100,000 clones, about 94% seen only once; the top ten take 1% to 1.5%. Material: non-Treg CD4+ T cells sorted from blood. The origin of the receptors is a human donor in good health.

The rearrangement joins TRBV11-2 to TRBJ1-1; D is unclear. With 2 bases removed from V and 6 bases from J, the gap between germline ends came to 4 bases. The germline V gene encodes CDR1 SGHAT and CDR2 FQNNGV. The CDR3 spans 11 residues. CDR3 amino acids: CASSLRSEAFF. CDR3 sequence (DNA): TGTGCCAGCAGCTTAAGATCTGAAGCTTTCTTT.

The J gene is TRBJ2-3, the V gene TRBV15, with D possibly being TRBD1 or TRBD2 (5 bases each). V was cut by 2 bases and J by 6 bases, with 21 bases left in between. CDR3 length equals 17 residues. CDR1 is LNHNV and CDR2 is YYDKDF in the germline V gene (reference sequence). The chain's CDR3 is CATSRNLYTEGRDTQYF. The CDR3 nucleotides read TGTGCCACCAGCAGAAACTTATATACAGAGGGGCGGGATACGCAGTATTTT.

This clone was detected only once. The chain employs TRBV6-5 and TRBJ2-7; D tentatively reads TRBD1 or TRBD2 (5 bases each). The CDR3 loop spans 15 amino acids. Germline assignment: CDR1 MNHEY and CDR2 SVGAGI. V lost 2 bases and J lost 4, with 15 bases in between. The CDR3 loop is CASSYVSGGSYEQYF. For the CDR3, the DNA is TGTGCCAGCAGTTACGTCTCTGGGGGAAGTTACGAGCAGTACTTC.

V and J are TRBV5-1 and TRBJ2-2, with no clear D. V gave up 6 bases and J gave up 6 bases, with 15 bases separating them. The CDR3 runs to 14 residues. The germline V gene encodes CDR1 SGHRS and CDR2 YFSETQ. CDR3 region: CASTLDGKAGELFF. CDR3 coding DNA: TGCGCCAGCACCTTAGACGGTAAAGCCGGGGAGCTGTTTTTT.

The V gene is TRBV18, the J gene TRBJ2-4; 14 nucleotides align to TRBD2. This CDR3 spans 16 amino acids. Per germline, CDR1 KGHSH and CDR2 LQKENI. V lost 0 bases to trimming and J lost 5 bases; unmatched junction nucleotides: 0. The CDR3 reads CASSPPGLAGENIQYF. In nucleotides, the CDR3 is TGTGCCAGCTCACCACCGGGACTAGCGGGAGAAAACATTCAGTACTTC.

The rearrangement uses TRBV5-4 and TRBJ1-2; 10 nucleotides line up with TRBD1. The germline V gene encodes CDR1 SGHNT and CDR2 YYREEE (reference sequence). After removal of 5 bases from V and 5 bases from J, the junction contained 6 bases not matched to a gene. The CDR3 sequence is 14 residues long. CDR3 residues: CASRRQGAKYGYTF. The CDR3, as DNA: TGTGCCAGCAGGCGACAGGGGGCGAAATATGGCTACACCTTC.

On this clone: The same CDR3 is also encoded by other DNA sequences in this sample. The CDR3 DNA is TGTGCCAGCAGCGTGGGACAGGCGTCCTACGAGCAGTACTTC. Amino acids: CASSVGQASYEQYF. The chain combines TRBV9 with TRBJ2-7; 8 nucleotides align to TRBD1. CDR3 length: 14 amino acids. The V gene end was trimmed by 2 bases and the J gene end by 1 base; junction bases not matched to a gene: 2. CDR1 and CDR2 (germline): SGDLS, YYNGEE.

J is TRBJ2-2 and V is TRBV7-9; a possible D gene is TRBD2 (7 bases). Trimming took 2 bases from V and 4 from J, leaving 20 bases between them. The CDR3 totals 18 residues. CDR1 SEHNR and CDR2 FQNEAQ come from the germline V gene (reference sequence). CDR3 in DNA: TGTGCCAGCAGCTTAAGGGGGAGGGCCGTATCGAGCACCGGGGAGCTGTTTTTT. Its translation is CASSLRGRAVSSTGELFF.

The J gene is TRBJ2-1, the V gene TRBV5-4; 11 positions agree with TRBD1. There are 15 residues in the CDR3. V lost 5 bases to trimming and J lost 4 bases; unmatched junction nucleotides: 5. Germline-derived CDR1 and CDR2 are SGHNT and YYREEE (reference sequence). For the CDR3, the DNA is TGTGCCAGCAGTGCCGGGACAGGGGGATACAATGAGCAGTTCTTC. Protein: CASSAGTGGYNEQFF.

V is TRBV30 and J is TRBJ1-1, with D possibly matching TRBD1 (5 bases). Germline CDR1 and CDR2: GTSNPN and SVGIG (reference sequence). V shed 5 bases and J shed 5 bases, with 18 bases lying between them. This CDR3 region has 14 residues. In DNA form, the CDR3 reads TGTGCCTGGGATAGAACAGGTGGTCGGACTGAAGCTTTCTTT. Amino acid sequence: CAWDRTGGRTEAFF.